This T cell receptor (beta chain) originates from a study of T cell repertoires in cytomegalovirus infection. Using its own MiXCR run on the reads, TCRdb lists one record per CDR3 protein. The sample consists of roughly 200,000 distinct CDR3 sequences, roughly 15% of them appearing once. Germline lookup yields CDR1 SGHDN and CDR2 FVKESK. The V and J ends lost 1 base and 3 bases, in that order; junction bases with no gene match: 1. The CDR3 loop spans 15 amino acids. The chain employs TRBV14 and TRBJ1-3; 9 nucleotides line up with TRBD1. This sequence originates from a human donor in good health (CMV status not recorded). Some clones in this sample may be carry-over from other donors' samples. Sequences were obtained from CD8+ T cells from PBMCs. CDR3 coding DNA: TGTGCCAGCAGCCAAGGGACAGGGGTTGGAAACACCATATATTTT. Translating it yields CASSQGTGVGNTIYF.